This record concerns one T cell receptor beta chain sequence. The antigen is unknown. V lost 5 bases and J lost 11, with 12 bases in between. This CDR3 has 11 amino acids. Germline V lookup: CDR1 SGHTA, CDR2 FQGNSA. The sample belongs to a study of OX40 agonist ivuxolimab in advanced cancers. For the study at large: A mean age of roughly 62 years, range roughly 20 to 85, was recorded, and 70% to 85% were male. Partial responses were observed in three patients, of whom one had hepatocellular carcinoma and two had cutaneous melanoma. Study results and caveats: Partial responders receiving 0.1-3.0 mg/kg showed among the lowest clonal expansion.

With baseline, cycle 4 day 1, and cycle 7 day 1 as timepoints, blood was sampled. Generated by immunoSEQ multiplex PCR, the TCRdb table keeps only in-frame clones and is missing some. Among over 55,000 clones listed, 75% to 95% were seen once. The V and J genes are TRBV7-2 and TRBJ2-5; D perhaps matches TRBD1 (6 bases). Sequenced here: CD4+ or CD8+ T cells sorted from blood, sampled in a trial of the OX40 agonist ivuxolimab. The origin of this receptor is an adult with an advanced solid tumor such as melanoma, head and neck, liver or kidney cancer. The CDR3 DNA sequence: TGTGCCAGCAGCCTAAGGACAGAGCAGTACTTC. Translating gives CASSLRTEQYF.